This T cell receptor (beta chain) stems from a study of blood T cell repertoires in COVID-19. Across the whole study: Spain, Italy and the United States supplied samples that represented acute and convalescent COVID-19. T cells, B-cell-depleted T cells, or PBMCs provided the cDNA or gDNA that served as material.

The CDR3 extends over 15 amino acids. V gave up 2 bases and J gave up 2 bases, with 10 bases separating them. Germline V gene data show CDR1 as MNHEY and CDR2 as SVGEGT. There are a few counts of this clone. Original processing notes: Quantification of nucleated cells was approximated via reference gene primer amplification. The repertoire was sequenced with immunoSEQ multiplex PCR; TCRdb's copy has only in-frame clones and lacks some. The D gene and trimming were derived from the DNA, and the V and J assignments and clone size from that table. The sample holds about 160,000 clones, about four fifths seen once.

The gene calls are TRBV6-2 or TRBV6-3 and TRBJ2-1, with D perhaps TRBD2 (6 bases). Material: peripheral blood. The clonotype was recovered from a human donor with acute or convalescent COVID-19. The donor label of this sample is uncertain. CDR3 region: CASSYQGLAYNEQFF. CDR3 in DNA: TGTGCCAGCAGTTACCAGGGACTGGCCTACAATGAGCAGTTCTTC.